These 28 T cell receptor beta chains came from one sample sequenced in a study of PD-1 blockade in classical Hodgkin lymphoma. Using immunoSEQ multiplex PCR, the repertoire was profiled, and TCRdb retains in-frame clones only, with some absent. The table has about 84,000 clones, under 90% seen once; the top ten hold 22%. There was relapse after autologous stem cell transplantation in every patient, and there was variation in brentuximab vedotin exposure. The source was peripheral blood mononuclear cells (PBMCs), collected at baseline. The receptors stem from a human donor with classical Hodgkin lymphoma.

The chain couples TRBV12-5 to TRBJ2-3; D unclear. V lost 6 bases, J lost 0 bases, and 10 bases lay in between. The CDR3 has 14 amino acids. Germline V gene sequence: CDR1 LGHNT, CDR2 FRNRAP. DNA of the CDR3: TGTGCTAGTGGGTTCCCGACTAGCACAGATACGCAGTATTTT. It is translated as CASGFPTSTDTQYF.

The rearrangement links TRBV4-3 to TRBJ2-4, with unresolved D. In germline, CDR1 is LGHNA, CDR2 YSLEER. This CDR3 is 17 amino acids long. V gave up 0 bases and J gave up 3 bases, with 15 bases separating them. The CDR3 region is CASSQDRVPWGKNIQYF. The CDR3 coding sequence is TGCGCCAGCAGCCAAGATAGGGTCCCTTGGGGCAAAAACATTCAGTACTTC.

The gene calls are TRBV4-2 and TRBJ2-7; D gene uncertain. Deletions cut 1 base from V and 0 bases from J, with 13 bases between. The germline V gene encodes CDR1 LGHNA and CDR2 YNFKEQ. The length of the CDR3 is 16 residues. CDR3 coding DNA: TGTGCCAGCAGCCAAGTACAAGGGCAGAGCTCCTACGAGCAGTACTTC. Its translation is CASSQVQGQSSYEQYF.

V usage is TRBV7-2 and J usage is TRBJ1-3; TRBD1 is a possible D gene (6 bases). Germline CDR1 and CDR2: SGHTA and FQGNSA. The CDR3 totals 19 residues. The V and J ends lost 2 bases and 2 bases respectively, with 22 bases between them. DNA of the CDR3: TGTGCCAGCAGCTTATTTTCACCGGGGACATCCATGGCTGGAAACACCATATATTTT. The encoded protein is CASSLFSPGTSMAGNTIYF. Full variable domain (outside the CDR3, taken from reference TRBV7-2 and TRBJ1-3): GAGVSQSPSNKVTEKGKDVELRCDPISGHTALYWYRQSLGQGLEFLIYFQGNSAPDKSGLPSDRFSAERTGGSVSTLTIQRTQQEDSAVYLCASSLFSPGTSMAGNTIYFGEGSWLTVV.

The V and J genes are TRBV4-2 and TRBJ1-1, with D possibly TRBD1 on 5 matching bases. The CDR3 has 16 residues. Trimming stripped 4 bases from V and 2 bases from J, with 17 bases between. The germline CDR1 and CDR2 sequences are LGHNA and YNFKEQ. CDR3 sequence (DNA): TGTGCCAGCAGCCGGTCCCCCCAGGGTGGAAACACTGAAGCTTTCTTT. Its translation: CASSRSPQGGNTEAFF.

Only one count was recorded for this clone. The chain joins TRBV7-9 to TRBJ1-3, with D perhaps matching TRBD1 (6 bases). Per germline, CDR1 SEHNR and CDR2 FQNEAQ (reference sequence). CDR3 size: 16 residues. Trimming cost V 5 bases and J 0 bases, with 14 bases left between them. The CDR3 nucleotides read TGTGCCAGCAGCACCTCCCAGGGGAGCTCTGGAAACACCATATATTTT. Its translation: CASSTSQGSSGNTIYF.

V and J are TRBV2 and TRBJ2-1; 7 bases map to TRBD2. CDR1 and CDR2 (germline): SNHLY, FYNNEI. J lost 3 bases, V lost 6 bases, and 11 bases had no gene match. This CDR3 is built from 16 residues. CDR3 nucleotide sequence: TGTGCCAGCAGAGGAACCCCGGGACTACGCTACAATGAGCAGTTCTTC. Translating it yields CASRGTPGLRYNEQFF.

CDR3 DNA sequence: TGCGCCAGCAGCCAAGATCTGGGCTACAACTATGGCTACACCTTC. Amino acid sequence: CASSQDLGYNYGYTF. The rearrangement uses TRBV4-1 and TRBJ1-2, with D uncertain. The germline V and J ends were trimmed by 0 bases and 2 bases, with 10 bases remaining between them. Germline-derived CDR1 and CDR2 are MGHRA and YSYEKL. The CDR3 length is 15 residues.

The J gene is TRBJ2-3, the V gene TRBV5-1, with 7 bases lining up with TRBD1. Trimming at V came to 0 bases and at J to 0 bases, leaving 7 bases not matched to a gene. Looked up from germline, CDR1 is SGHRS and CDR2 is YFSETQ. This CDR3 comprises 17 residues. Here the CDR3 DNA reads TGCGCCAGCAGCTTGGCCGACAGGGCGGATAGCACAGATACGCAGTATTTT. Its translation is CASSLADRADSTDTQYF.

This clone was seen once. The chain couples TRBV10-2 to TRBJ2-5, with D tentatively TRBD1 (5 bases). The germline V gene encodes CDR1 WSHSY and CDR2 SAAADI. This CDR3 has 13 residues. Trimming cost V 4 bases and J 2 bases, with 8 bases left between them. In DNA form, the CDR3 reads TGCGCCAGCAGTGGACAGATTCAAGAGACCCAGTACTTC. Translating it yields CASSGQIQETQYF.

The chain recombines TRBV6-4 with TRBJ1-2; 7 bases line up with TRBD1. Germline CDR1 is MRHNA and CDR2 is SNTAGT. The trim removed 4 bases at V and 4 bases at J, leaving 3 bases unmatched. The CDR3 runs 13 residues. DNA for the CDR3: TGTGCCAGCAGTGTTTCAGGGGGCTATGGCTACACCTTC. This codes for CASSVSGGYGYTF.

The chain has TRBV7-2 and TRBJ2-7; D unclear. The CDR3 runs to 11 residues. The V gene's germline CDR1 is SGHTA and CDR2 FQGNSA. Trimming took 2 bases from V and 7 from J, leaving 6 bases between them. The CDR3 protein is CASSLNGEQYF. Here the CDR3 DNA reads TGTGCCAGCAGCTTAAACGGGGAGCAGTACTTC. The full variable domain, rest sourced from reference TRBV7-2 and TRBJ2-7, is GAGVSQSPSNKVTEKGKDVELRCDPISGHTALYWYRQSLGQGLEFLIYFQGNSAPDKSGLPSDRFSAERTGGSVSTLTIQRTQQEDSAVYLCASSLNGEQYFGPGTRLTVT.

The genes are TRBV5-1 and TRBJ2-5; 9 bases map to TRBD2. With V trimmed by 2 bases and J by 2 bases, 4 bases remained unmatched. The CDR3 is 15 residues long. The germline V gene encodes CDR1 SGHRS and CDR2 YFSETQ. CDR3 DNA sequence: TGCGCCAGCAGCTTTAGCGGGAGTGATCAAGAGACCCAGTACTTC. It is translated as CASSFSGSDQETQYF.

The CDR3 loop reads CASSVVALSTDTQYF. CDR3 nucleotide sequence: TGTGCCAGCAGCGTAGTCGCGCTTAGCACAGATACGCAGTATTTT. This chain uses TRBV9 with TRBJ2-3; D gene unclear. The germline gives CDR1 SGDLS, CDR2 YYNGEE. V lost 0 bases to trimming and J lost 0 bases, with 8 bases between them. There are 15 residues in the CDR3.

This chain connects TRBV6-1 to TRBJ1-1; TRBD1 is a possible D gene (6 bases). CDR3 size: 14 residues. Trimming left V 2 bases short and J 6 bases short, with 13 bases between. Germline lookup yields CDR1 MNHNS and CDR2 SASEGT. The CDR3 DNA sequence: TGTGCCAGCAGTGAACTGAGGGGGGAACCTGAAGCTTTCTTT. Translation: CASSELRGEPEAFF.

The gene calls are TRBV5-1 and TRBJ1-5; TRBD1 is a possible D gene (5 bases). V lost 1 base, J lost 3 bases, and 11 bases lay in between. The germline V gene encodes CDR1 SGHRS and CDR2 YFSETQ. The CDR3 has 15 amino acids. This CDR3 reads CASSLRAGTNQPQHF. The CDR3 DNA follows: TGCGCCAGCAGCTTGAGGGCAGGGACCAATCAGCCCCAGCATTTT.

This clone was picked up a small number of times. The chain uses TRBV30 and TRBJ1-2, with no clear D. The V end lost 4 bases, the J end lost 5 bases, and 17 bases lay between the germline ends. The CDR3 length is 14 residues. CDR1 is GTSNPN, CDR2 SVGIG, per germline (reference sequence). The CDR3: CAWKGAGSSYGYTF. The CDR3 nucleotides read TGTGCCTGGAAGGGAGCAGGATCTTCGTATGGCTACACCTTC.

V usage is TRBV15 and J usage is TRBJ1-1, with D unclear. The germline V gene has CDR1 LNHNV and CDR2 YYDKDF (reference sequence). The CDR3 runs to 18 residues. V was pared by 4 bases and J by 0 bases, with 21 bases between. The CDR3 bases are TGTGCCACCAGCACCGGGGTGCTCGTAGGGAGTATGAACACTGAAGCTTTCTTT. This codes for CATSTGVLVGSMNTEAFF.

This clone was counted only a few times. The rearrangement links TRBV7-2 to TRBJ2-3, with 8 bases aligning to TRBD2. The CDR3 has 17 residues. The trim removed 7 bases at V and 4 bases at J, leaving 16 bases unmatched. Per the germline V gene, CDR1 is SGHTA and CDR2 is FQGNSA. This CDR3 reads CASTREGRRTISDTQYF. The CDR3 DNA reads TGTGCCAGCACCCGGGAGGGCCGGCGTACAATATCAGATACGCAGTATTTT.

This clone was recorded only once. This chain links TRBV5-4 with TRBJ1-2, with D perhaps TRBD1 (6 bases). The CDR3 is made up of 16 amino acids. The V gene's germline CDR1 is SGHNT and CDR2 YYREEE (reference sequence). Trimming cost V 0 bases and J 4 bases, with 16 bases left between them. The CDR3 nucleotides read TGTGCCAGCAGCTTGGCCCAGGCGGGCAGGGGCTATGGCTACACCTTC. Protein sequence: CASSLAQAGRGYGYTF.

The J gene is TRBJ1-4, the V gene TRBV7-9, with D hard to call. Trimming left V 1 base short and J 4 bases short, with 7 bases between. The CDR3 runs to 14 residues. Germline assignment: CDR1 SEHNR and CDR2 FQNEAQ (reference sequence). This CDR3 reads CASSLGAFNEKLFF. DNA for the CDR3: TGTGCCAGCAGCTTAGGGGCTTTTAATGAAAAACTGTTTTTT.

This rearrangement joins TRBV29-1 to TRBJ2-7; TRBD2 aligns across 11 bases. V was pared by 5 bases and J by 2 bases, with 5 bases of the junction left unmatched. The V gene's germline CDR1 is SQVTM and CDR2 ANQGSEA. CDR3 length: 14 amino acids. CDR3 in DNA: TGCAGCGTTCTTACTAGCGGGAGCGCCTACGAGCAGTACTTC. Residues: CSVLTSGSAYEQYF.

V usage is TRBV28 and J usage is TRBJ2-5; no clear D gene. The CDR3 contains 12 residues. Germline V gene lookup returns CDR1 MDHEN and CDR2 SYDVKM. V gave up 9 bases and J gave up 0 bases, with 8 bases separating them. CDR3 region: CASASDQETQYF. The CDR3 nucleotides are TGTGCCAGTGCTTCTGACCAAGAGACCCAGTACTTC.

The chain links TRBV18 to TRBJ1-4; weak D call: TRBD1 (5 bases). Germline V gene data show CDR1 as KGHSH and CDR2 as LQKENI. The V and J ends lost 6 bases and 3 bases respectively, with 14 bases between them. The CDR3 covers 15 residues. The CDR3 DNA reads TGTGCCAGCTCGCTCGTGTGGGGCGCTAATGAAAAACTGTTTTTT. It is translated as CASSLVWGANEKLFF.

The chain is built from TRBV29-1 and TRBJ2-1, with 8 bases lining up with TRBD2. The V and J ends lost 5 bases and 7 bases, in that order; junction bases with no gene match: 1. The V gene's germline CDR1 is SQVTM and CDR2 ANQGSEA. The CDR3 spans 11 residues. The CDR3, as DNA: TGCAGCGTTTCTAGCGGGAATGAGCAGTTCTTC. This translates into CSVSSGNEQFF.

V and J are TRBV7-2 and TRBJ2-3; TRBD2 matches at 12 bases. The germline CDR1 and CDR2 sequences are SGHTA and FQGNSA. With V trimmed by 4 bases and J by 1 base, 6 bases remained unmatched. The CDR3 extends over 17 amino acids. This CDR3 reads CASSSQTSGRRTDTQYF. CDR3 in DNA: TGTGCCAGCAGCTCGCAAACTAGCGGGAGGCGCACAGATACGCAGTATTTT. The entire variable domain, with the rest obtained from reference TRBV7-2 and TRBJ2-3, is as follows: GAGVSQSPSNKVTEKGKDVELRCDPISGHTALYWYRQSLGQGLEFLIYFQGNSAPDKSGLPSDRFSAERTGGSVSTLTIQRTQQEDSAVYLCASSSQTSGRRTDTQYFGPGTRLTVL.

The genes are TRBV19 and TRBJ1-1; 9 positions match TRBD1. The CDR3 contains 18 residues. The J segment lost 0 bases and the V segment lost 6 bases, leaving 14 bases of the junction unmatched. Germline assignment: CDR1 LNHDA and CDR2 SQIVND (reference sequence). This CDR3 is CASSPDLGWDRVNTEAFF. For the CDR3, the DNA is TGTGCCAGTAGCCCTGATCTGGGGTGGGACAGGGTGAACACTGAAGCTTTCTTT. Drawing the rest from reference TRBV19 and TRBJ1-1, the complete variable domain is DGGITQSPKYLFRKEGQNVTLSCEQNLNHDAMYWYRQDPGQGLRLIYYSQIVNDFQKGDIAEGYSVSREKKESFPLTVTSAQKNPTAFYLCASSPDLGWDRVNTEAFFGQGTRLTVV.

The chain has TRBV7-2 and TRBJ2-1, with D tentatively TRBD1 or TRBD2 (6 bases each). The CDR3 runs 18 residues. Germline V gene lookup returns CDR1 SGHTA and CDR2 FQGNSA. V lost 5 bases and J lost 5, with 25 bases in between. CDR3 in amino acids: CASSAQLGGSGRDNEQFF. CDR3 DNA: TGTGCCAGCAGCGCCCAGCTAGGGGGGAGTGGGAGAGACAATGAGCAGTTCTTC.